The 9 T cell receptor beta chains in this list originate from one sample, sequenced in a study of blood T cell repertoires in COVID-19. Profiling relied on immunoSEQ multiplex PCR, and the TCRdb table lists in-frame clones only, not all of them. This table holds about 270,000 clones, under 90% found once. The sample was peripheral blood. The source of these receptors is a woman between 18 and 29 years old with acute or convalescent COVID-19.

The J gene is TRBJ1-3, the V gene TRBV5-1; D is ambiguous. Germline CDR1 and CDR2: SGHRS and YFSETQ. Trimming pared 0 bases from V and 2 bases from J, leaving 9 bases between. The CDR3 runs to 15 residues. CDR3 bases: TGCGCCAGCAGCTTGGGGGCAGGCCCTGGAAACACCATATATTTT. Protein product: CASSLGAGPGNTIYF.

The chain employs TRBV5-1 and TRBJ2-1; 12 positions agree with TRBD2. CDR1 SGHRS and CDR2 YFSETQ come from the germline V gene. This CDR3 has 17 residues. V trimming: 0 bases; J trimming: 7 bases; junction bases outside the gene matches: 8. CDR3 amino acids: CASSLEATSGSFNEQFF. Here the CDR3 DNA reads TGCGCCAGCAGCTTGGAGGCGACTAGCGGGAGTTTTAATGAGCAGTTCTTC.

The chain combines TRBV5-1 with TRBJ2-5; D is possibly TRBD2 (6 bases). Germline CDR1 is SGHRS and CDR2 is YFSETQ. The CDR3 is 16 amino acids. V was shortened by 0 bases and J by 1 base, with 13 bases between the two germline ends. The chain's CDR3 is CASSLGSGGGQETQYF. CDR3 DNA: TGCGCCAGCAGCTTGGGTAGCGGTGGGGGCCAAGAGACCCAGTACTTC.

This chain uses TRBV20-1 with TRBJ1-1, with 7 positions matching TRBD1. V shed 3 bases, J shed 6 bases, and the junction held 7 bases outside the gene matches. Germline values: CDR1 DFQATT, CDR2 SNEGSKA (reference sequence). The CDR3 has 13 amino acids. The CDR3 coding sequence is TGCAGTGCTAGTAGTCAGGGGGACTCTGAAGCTTTCTTT. Translating it yields CSASSQGDSEAFF.

This clone was counted only a few times. V and J are TRBV28 and TRBJ1-1; D call uncertain. Deletions cut 1 base from V and 0 bases from J, with 12 bases between. The CDR3 contains 16 residues. Germline CDR1 is MDHEN and CDR2 is SYDVKM. The CDR3 DNA is TGTGCCAGCAGTTTATCGTCAGGAGGCATGAACACTGAAGCTTTCTTT. It is translated as CASSLSSGGMNTEAFF.

The chain combines TRBV7-2 with TRBJ1-3, with D unclear. V gave up 3 bases and J gave up 2 bases, with 11 bases separating them. Germline-derived CDR1 and CDR2 are SGHTA and FQGNSA. This CDR3 contains 15 residues. This chain's CDR3 is CASSFMARTGNTIYF. CDR3 bases: TGTGCCAGCAGCTTCATGGCTAGAACTGGAAACACCATATATTTT.

The chain is built from TRBV29-1 and TRBJ2-5; 10 positions agree with TRBD2. Trimming took 6 bases from V and 1 from J; bases not matched to a gene: 11. The CDR3 sequence is 16 residues long. Germline V gene lookup returns CDR1 SQVTM and CDR2 ANQGSEA. The chain's CDR3 is CSVGGLANKPQETQYF. Here the CDR3 DNA reads TGCAGCGTCGGGGGACTAGCGAACAAACCCCAAGAGACCCAGTACTTC.

The CDR3 nucleotides are TGTGCCAGCAGCCAAGATAGTGGGACAGGCCCGAACCAACAGCCCCAGCATTTT. The encoded protein is CASSQDSGTGPNQQPQHF. This chain uses TRBV3-1 (or the pseudogene TRBV3-2) with TRBJ1-5; TRBD1 matches 8 bases. Losses at the gene ends were 0 bases for V and 7 bases for J; bases not matched to a gene: 14. The CDR3 runs to 18 residues. Per germline, CDR1 LGHDT and CDR2 YNNKEL (reference sequence).

The chain has TRBV6-2 or TRBV6-3 and TRBJ1-2, with D hard to call. Germline lookup yields CDR1 MNHEY and CDR2 SVGEGT. Deletions cut 2 bases from V and 5 bases from J, with 21 bases between. This CDR3 is 17 amino acids long. CDR3 region: CASSYDTRRVGGYGYTF. Written as DNA, the CDR3 is TGTGCCAGCAGTTACGATACTCGACGAGTCGGAGGGTATGGCTACACCTTC.